A single sample gave rise to the 7 T cell receptor beta chains below, sequenced in a study of blood T cell repertoires in COVID-19. TCRdb's table, derived via immunoSEQ multiplex PCR, lists solely in-frame clones and lacks some. The sample consists of 120,000 or so clones, 90% of them appearing once. The sequencing sample was made of peripheral blood. These receptors were collected from a woman aged 55-70 years with COVID-19, enrolled during active disease.

The chain combines TRBV4-3 with TRBJ1-5; TRBD1 matches 8 bases. V shed 2 bases, J shed 6 bases, and the junction held 12 bases outside the gene matches. This CDR3 comprises 17 residues. CDR1 is LGHNA, CDR2 YSLEER, per germline. CDR3 sequence reads: CASSQSPDRGSGQPQHF. The DNA for the CDR3 is TGCGCCAGCAGCCAATCACCCGACAGGGGATCGGGTCAGCCCCAGCATTTT.

V gene TRBV6-5 combines with J gene TRBJ1-2; TRBD1 is a possible D gene (6 bases). This CDR3 is 13 amino acids long. With 8 bases removed from V and 6 bases from J, the gap between germline ends came to 16 bases. The V gene's germline CDR1 is MNHEY and CDR2 SVGAGI. The CDR3 region has the DNA TGTGCCAGCCATCCCTCAGGGGTCCATGGCTACACCTTC. Encoded protein: CASHPSGVHGYTF.

This rearrangement joins TRBV7-8 to TRBJ2-7; the D gene is possibly TRBD2 (6 bases). Germline V lookup: CDR1 SGHVS, CDR2 FQNEAQ. The CDR3 runs 15 residues. V lost 3 bases to trimming and J lost 5 bases, with 17 bases between them. CDR3 DNA sequence: TGTGCCAGCAGCTTCGGCCAGGGACTGGGAGACGAGCAGTACTTC. It codes for CASSFGQGLGDEQYF.

A note on this clone: The same CDR3 arises from other DNA sequences in this sample as well. The chain employs TRBV5-1 and TRBJ1-2; TRBD1 aligns across 10 bases. V trimming: 0 bases; J trimming: 8 bases; junction bases outside the gene matches: 4. From germline, CDR1 is SGHRS and CDR2 YFSETQ. The length of the CDR3 is 14 residues. The CDR3 is CASSLGQGASGYTF. The CDR3 bases are TGCGCCAGCAGCTTGGGACAGGGGGCGAGCGGCTACACCTTC.

The V gene is TRBV11-3, the J gene TRBJ2-2, with D unresolved. Germline CDR1 reads SGHNT; CDR2 reads YENEEA. The germline V and J ends were trimmed by 1 base and 3 bases, with 15 bases remaining between them. This CDR3 has 17 residues. The CDR3 bases are TGTGCCAGCAGCTTAGGTTGGGCCGCACGCGACACCGGGGAGCTGTTTTTT. It is translated as CASSLGWAARDTGELFF.

This chain uses TRBV25-1 with TRBJ1-5, with D unclear. Germline CDR1 MGHDK, CDR2 SYGVNS. The ends were cut back, 3 bases at V and 0 bases at J, with 6 bases in the middle. The CDR3 is 14 amino acids. The CDR3 protein is CASSETGSNQPQHF. CDR3 nucleotide sequence: TGTGCCAGCAGTGAGACGGGTAGCAATCAGCCCCAGCATTTT.

As DNA, the CDR3 is TGTGCCAGCTCACCACCGAGGACAGGGCTATCTAACTATGGCTACACCTTC. Protein product: CASSPPRTGLSNYGYTF. The chain carries TRBV18 and TRBJ1-2, with 8 positions matching TRBD1. Germline V gene sequence: CDR1 KGHSH, CDR2 LQKENI. The length of the CDR3 is 17 residues. V gave up 0 bases and J gave up 0 bases; unmatched junction bases: 6.